Given below is one T cell receptor beta chain in context. Its antigen is undetermined. It was 5'RACE with constant-segment primers that produced the TCR alpha and TCR beta cDNA libraries, which carried sample barcodes and UMIs. TCRdb reprocessed the 5' RACE reads via MiXCR and lists one record per CDR3 protein. The data show fewer than 500,000 distinct CDR3 sequences, nearly 25% seen once. Trimming cost V 5 bases and J 6 bases; bases outside gene matches: 9. Germline loops: CDR1 PRHDT, CDR2 FYEKMQ (reference sequence). The CDR3 consists of 14 residues. The data stem from a study of T-cell memory formation after mild COVID-19. Broader study findings: Contracting clones localized mainly to CM and EM when CD4+ and mainly to EMRA when CD8+.

The rearrangement joins TRBV13 to TRBJ2-7; TRBD2 matches at 8 bases. Input material: PBMCs or a T cell subset sorted from them (not recorded which). This sequence originates from an adult woman who had mild COVID-19 (a few samples of this study predate the infection). Cell type and time point are not known. The CDR3 DNA reads TGTGCCAGCAGCCCTACCTTGCTAGCGGGCGAGCAGTACTTC. Translated: CASSPTLLAGEQYF.